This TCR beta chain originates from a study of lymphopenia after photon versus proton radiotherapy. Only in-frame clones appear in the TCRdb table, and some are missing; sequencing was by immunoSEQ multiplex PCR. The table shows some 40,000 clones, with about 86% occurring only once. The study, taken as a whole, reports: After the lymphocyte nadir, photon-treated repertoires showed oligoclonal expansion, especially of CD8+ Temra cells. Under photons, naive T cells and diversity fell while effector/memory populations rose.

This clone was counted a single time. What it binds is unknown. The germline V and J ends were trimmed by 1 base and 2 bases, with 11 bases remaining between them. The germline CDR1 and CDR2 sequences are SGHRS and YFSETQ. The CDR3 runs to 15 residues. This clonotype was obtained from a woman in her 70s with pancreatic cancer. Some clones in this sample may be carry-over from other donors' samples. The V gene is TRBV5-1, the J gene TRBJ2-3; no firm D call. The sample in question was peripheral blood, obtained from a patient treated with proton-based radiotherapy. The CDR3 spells CASSLSRTDTDTQYF. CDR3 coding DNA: TGCGCCAGCAGCTTGTCCCGGACGGACACAGATACGCAGTATTTT.